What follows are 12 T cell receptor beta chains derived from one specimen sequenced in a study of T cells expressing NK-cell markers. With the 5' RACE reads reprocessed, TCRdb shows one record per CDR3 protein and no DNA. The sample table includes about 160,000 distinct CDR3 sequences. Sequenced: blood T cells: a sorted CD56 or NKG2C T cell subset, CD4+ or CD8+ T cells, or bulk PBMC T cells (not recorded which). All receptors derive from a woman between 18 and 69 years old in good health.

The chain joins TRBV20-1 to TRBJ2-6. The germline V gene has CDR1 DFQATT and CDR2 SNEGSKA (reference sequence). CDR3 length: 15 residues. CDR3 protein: CSARVREAGANVLTF.

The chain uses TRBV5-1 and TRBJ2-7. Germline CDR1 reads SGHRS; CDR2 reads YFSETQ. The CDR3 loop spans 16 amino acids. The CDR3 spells CASSSTRGNFPYEQYF.

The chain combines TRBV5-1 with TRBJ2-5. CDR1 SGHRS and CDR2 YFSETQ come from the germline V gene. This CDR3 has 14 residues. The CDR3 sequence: CASSLGLTGETQYF.

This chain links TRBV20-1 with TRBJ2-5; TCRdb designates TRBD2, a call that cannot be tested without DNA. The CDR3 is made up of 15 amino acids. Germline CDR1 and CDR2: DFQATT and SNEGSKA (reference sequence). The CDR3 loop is CSARDTRDWKETQYF.

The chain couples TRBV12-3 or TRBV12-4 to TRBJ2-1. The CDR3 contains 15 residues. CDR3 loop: CASSLDTPQFNEQFF.

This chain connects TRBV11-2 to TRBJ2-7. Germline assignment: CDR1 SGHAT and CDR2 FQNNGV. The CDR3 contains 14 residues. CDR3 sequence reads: CASSLGAELYEQYF.

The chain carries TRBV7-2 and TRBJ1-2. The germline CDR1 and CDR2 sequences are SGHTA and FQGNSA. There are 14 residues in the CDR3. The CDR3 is CASSLVTARFGYTF. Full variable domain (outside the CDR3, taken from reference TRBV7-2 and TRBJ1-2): GAGVSQSPSNKVTEKGKDVELRCDPISGHTALYWYRQSLGQGLEFLIYFQGNSAPDKSGLPSDRFSAERTGGSVSTLTIQRTQQEDSAVYLCASSLVTARFGYTFGSGTRLTVV.

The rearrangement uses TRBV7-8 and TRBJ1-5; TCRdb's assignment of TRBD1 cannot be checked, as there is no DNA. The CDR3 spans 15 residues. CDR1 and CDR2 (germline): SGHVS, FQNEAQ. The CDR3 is CASSPRQGQNQPQHF.

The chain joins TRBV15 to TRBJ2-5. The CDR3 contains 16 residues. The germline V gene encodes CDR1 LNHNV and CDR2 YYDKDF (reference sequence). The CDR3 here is CATSRDGSSGRETQYF.

The CDR3 sequence: CASGWDRVNTEAFF. The chain recombines TRBV5-1 with TRBJ1-1; TCRdb's D gene call, TRBD1, goes unchecked for lack of DNA. This CDR3 region has 14 residues. Germline V gene lookup returns CDR1 SGHRS and CDR2 YFSETQ.

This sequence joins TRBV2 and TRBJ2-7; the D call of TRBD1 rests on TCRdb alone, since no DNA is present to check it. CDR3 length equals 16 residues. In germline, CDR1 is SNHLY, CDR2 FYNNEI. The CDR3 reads CASSVGFDRGLYEQYF.

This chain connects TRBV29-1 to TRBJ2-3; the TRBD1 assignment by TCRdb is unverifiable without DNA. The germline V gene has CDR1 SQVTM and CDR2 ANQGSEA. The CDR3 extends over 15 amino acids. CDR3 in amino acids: CSVLGQGGYTDTQYF.